The rows below give T cell receptor beta chains drawn from one sample of a study of T-cell memory formation after mild COVID-19. TCRdb reprocessed the 5' RACE reads via MiXCR and lists one record per CDR3 protein. The table has about 410,000 distinct CDR3 sequences, about a quarter seen once. Sequenced sample: PBMCs or a T cell subset sorted from them (not recorded which). The receptors were gathered from an adult woman who had mild COVID-19 (a few samples of this study predate the infection). Cell type and time point are not known. Both conserved end residues are part of each CDR3. D genes are given only for firm matches. The listing skips clone size in some rows; elsewhere it reads once, few, many or a size class.

- | TRBD2 | TRBJ2-5 | TRBV7-2 | CASSSKAGGKTETQYF | TGTGCCAGCAGCTCAAAAGCGGGAGGTAAAACAGAGACCCAGTACTTC
once | - | TRBJ1-2 | TRBV7-9 | CASSLSEGYGYTF | TGTGCCAGCAGCTTATCGGAGGGCTATGGCTACACCTTC
- | - | TRBJ1-1 | TRBV6-5 | CASSYSRHLFTEAFF | TGTGCCAGCAGTTACTCGCGGCATCTCTTCACTGAAGCTTTCTTT
- | - | TRBJ1-5 | TRBV7-8 | CASSPHGGGNQPQHF | TGTGCCAGCAGCCCTCATGGAGGGGGGAATCAGCCCCAGCATTTT
once | TRBD2 | TRBJ2-7 | TRBV11-2 | CASSLVSSGLYEQYF | TGTGCCAGCAGCTTAGTAAGTAGCGGGCTCTACGAGCAGTACTTC
many | TRBD2 | TRBJ2-7 | TRBV29-1 | CSGGLAGAGEQYF | TGCAGCGGCGGACTAGCGGGAGCAGGAGAGCAGTACTTC
few | - | TRBJ2-7 | TRBV5-1 | CASSAGGGPNEQYF | TGCGCCAGCAGCGCGGGTGGGGGTCCCAACGAGCAGTACTTC
- | TRBD1 | TRBJ1-1 | TRBV20-1 | CSATRGTGIFEAFF | TGCAGTGCTACCAGGGGGACAGGGATTTTTGAAGCTTTCTTT
- | TRBD1 | TRBJ2-7 | TRBV24-1 | CATRSGTGREQYF | TGTGCCACCAGATCCGGGACAGGCCGCGAGCAGTACTTC
few | TRBD2 | TRBJ2-7 | TRBV4-2 | CASSQLGTSGRGYEQYF | TGTGCCAGCAGCCAATTAGGGACTAGCGGGAGAGGCTACGAGCAGTACTTC
- | - | TRBJ2-1 | TRBV24-1 | CATSDFGTGPGVYNEQFF | TGTGCCACCAGTGATTTCGGTACGGGGCCGGGAGTCTACAATGAGCAGTTCTTC
few | - | TRBJ1-1 | TRBV3-1 | CASSQDPANTEAFF | TGTGCCAGCAGCCAAGATCCGGCGAACACTGAAGCTTTCTTT
few | TRBD1 | TRBJ2-7 | TRBV18 | CASSLGGQGALEQYF | TGTGCCAGCTCCTTGGGGGGACAGGGGGCTCTCGAGCAGTACTTC
many | - | TRBJ2-7 | TRBV6-1 | CASRPVAHEQYF | TGTGCCAGCAGACCAGTGGCCCACGAGCAGTACTTC
- | TRBD2 | TRBJ2-3 | TRBV6-5 | CASSLSGGQDTQYF | TGTGCCAGCAGCCTTAGCGGGGGGCAGGATACGCAGTATTTT
few | - | TRBJ2-2 | TRBV15 | CATSRSATKWTGELFF | TGTGCCACCAGCAGATCGGCAACCAAGTGGACCGGGGAGCTGTTTTTT
few | TRBD2 | TRBJ2-2 | TRBV29-1 | CSVRPGGETGELFF | TGCAGCGTGCGCCCGGGGGGAGAAACCGGGGAGCTGTTTTTT
few | - | TRBJ1-1 | TRBV5-1 | CASSLSGENTEAFF | TGCGCCAGCAGCTTGTCAGGGGAGAACACTGAAGCTTTCTTT
- | TRBD1 | TRBJ2-3 | TRBV12-3/TRBV12-4 | CASSSDPRGLTDTQYF | TGTGCCAGCAGTTCGGACCCCAGGGGGCTTACAGATACGCAGTATTTT
few | - | TRBJ2-5 | TRBV6-1 | CASSEWALEETQYF | TGTGCCAGCAGTGAATGGGCCCTCGAAGAGACCCAGTACTTC
- | - | TRBJ1-2 | TRBV6-1 | CASSLGGAGGYGYTF | TGTGCCAGCAGCCTGGGAGGGGCAGGCGGCTATGGCTACACCTTC
- | - | TRBJ2-3 | TRBV30 | CAWIGGDSGSADTQYF | TGTGCCTGGATTGGAGGGGACAGCGGTTCGGCAGATACGCAGTATTTT
- | TRBD2 | TRBJ2-5 | TRBV15 | CATSRDSRLAGGGQETQYF | TGTGCCACCAGCAGAGATTCGCGGCTAGCGGGAGGCGGCCAAGAGACCCAGTACTTC
few | TRBD1 | TRBJ2-4 | TRBV15 | CATATGAIGAKNIQYF | TGTGCCACCGCGACAGGGGCCATTGGGGCCAAAAACATTCAGTACTTC
- | TRBD1 | TRBJ2-1 | TRBV7-3 | CASSLGQGTYEQFF | TGTGCCAGCAGCTTAGGACAGGGAACATATGAGCAGTTCTTC
few | - | TRBJ1-1 | TRBV5-1 | CASSLGPRTNTEAFF | TGCGCCAGCAGCTTAGGTCCCAGGACGAACACTGAAGCTTTCTTT
few | - | TRBJ2-3 | TRBV5-1 | CASTYWTGRTDTQYF | TGCGCCAGCACCTACTGGACTGGGCGCACAGATACGCAGTATTTT
- | - | TRBJ2-2 | TRBV4-2 | CASSPRVDGIGELFF | TGTGCCAGCAGCCCTCGGGTCGATGGGATCGGGGAGCTGTTTTTT
- | - | TRBJ1-2 | TRBV24-1 | CATSDSRTEYNYGYTF | TGTGCCACCAGTGATTCGCGGACAGAATATAACTATGGCTACACCTTC
- | TRBD1 | TRBJ2-5 | TRBV6-6 | CASSPPRLYRGLGETQYF | TGTGCCAGCAGCCCGCCTCGCCTGTACAGGGGATTAGGAGAGACCCAGTACTTC
- | - | TRBJ2-6 | TRBV20-1 | CSARDRAGANVLTF | TGCAGTGCTAGAGACAGGGCTGGGGCCAACGTCCTGACTTTC
few | TRBD2 | TRBJ2-3 | TRBV29-1 | CSVEDLTSGRAGDTQYF | TGCAGCGTTGAAGATCTGACTAGCGGGAGGGCCGGGGATACGCAGTATTTT
few | TRBD2 | TRBJ2-7 | TRBV20-1 | CSARSGRGVYYEQYF | TGCAGTGCTCGGAGCGGGAGAGGGGTTTACTACGAGCAGTACTTC
few | - | TRBJ2-5 | TRBV20-1 | CSARNPSGAEETQYF | TGCAGTGCTAGGAACCCTTCGGGTGCGGAAGAGACCCAGTACTTC
many | TRBD2 | TRBJ2-3 | TRBV9 | CASSSRGGTITDTQYF | TGTGCCAGCAGCTCACGTGGGGGGACTATCACAGATACGCAGTATTTT